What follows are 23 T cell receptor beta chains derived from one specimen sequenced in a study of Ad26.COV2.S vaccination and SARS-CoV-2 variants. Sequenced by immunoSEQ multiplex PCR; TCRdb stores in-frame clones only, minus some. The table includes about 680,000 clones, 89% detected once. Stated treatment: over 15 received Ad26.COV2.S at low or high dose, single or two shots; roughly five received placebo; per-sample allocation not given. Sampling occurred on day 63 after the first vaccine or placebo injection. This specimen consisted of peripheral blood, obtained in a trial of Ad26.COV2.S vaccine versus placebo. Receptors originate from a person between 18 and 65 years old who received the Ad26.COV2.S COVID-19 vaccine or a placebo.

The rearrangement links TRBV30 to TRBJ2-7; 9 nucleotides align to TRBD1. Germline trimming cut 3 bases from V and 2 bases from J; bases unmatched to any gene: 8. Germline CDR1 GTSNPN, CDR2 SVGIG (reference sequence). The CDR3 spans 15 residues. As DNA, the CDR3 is TGTGCCTGGAGATTTGGGGACAGGGCGACCTACGAGCAGTACTTC. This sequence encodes CAWRFGDRATYEQYF.

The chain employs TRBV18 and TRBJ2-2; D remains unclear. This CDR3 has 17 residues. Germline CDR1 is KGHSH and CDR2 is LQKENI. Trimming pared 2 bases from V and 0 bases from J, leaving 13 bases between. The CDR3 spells CASSPGAGDANTGELFF. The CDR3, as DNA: TGTGCCAGCTCACCAGGCGCCGGAGACGCGAACACCGGGGAGCTGTTTTTT.

CDR3 in DNA: TGTGCCAGCAGCGTAGACCCCATGAACACTGAAGCTTTCTTT. Translating gives CASSVDPMNTEAFF. The chain is built from TRBV9 and TRBJ1-1; D is unclear. Germline V CDR1 and CDR2: SGDLS, YYNGEE. The CDR3 spans 14 residues. Trimming removed 0 bases from V and 0 bases from J, with 6 bases in between. The full variable domain, its missing parts supplied by reference TRBV9 and TRBJ1-1, is DSGVTQTPKHLITATGQRVTLRCSPRSGDLSVYWYQQSLDQGLQFLIQYYNGEERAKGNILERFSAQQFPDLHSELNLSSLELGDSALYFCASSVDPMNTEAFFGQGTRLTVV.

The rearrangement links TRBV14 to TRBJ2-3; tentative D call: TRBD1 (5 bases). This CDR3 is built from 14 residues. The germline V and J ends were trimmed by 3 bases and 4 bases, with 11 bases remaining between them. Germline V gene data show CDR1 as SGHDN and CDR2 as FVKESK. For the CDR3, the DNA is TGTGCCAGCAGCCATAGGGGCTACGCAGATACGCAGTATTTT. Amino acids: CASSHRGYADTQYF.

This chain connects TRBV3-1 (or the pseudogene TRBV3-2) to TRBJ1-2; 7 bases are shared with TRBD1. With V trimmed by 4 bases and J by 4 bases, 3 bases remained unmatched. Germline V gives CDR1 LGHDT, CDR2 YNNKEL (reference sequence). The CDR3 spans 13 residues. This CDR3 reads CASSPDRTYGYTF. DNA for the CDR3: TGTGCCAGCAGCCCGGACAGGACCTATGGCTACACCTTC.

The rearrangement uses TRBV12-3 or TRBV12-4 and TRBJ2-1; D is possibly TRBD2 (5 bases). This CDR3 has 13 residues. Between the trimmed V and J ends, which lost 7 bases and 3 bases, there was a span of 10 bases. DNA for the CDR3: TGTGCCAGCACCGCGGACTTCTACAATGAGCAGTTCTTC. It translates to CASTADFYNEQFF.

In DNA form, the CDR3 reads TGTGCCAGCAGTTACAGCAGGGTCGTGGAGACCCAGTACTTC. Translating gives CASSYSRVVETQYF. V gene TRBV6-5 combines with J gene TRBJ2-5; TRBD1 might be the D (5 bases). The V end was cut by 2 bases, the J end by 5 bases, with 12 bases between. This CDR3 comprises 14 residues. CDR1 and CDR2 (germline): MNHEY, SVGAGI.

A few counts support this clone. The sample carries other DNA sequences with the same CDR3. The CDR3 loop is CASSLSTDTQYF. CDR3 sequence (DNA): TGTGCCAGCAGTTTAAGCACAGATACGCAGTATTTT. The V gene is TRBV12-3 or TRBV12-4, the J gene TRBJ2-3; no clear D. The CDR3 runs to 12 residues. V was shortened by 2 bases and J by 0 bases, with 0 bases between the two germline ends.

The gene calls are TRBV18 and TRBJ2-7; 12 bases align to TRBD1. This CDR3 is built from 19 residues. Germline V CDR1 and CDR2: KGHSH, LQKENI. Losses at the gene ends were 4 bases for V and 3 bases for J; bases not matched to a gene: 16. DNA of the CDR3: TGTGCCAGCTCACAACTGGGGACAGGGGGCGAAGGGTTAAACTACGAGCAGTACTTC. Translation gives CASSQLGTGGEGLNYEQYF.

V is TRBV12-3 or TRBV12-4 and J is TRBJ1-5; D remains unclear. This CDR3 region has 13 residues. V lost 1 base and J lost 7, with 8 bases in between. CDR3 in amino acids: CASSLGLGQPQHF. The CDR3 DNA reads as TGTGCCAGCAGTTTAGGGTTGGGACAGCCCCAGCATTTT.

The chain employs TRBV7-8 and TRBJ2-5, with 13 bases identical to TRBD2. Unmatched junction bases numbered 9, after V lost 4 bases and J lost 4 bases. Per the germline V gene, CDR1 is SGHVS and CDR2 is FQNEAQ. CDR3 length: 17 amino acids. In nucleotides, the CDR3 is TGTGCCAGCAGCTCCACCTTACTAGCGGGGGGGGTAGAGACCCAGTACTTC. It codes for CASSSTLLAGGVETQYF.

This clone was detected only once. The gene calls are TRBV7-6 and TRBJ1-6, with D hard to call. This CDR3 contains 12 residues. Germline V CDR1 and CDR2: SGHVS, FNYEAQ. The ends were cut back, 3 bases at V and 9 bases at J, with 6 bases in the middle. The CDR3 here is CASSLEFSPLHF. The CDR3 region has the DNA TGTGCCAGCAGCTTGGAGTTTTCACCCCTCCACTTT.

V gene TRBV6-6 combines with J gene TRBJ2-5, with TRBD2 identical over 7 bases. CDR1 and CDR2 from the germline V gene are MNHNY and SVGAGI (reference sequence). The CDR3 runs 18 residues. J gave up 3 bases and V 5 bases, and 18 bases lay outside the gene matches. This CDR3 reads CASSPYLHKTAGKETQYF. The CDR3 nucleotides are TGTGCCAGCAGTCCCTACTTGCACAAGACAGCGGGGAAAGAGACCCAGTACTTC.

CDR3 sequence (DNA): TGTGCCTGGAACCCCTGGGTGGAGAATTCACCCCTCCACTTT. It specifies CAWNPWVENSPLHF. The rearrangement links TRBV30 to TRBJ1-6; D gene uncertain. The V end was cut by 4 bases, the J end by 7 bases, with 14 bases between. The CDR3 has 14 residues. Germline CDR1 and CDR2: GTSNPN and SVGIG (reference sequence). The full variable domain, rest sourced from reference TRBV30 and TRBJ1-6, is SQTIHQWPATLVQPVGSPLSLECTVEGTSNPNLYWYRQAAGRGLQLLFYSVGIGQISSEVPQNLSASRPQDRQFILSSKKLLLSDSGFYLCAWNPWVENSPLHFGNGTRLTVT.

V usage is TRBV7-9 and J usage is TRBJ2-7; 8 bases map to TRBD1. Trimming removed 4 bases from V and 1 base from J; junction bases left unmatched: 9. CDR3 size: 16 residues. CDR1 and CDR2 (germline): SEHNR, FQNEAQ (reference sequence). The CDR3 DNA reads TGTGCCAGCAGCTCTCTGACAGGGGCAAATTCCTACGAGCAGTACTTC. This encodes CASSSLTGANSYEQYF.

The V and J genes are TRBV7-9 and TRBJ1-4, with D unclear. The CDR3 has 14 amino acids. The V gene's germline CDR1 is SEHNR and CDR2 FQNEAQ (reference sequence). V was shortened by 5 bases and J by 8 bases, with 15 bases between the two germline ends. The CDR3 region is CASSPSGEGEKLFF. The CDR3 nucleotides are TGTGCCAGCAGCCCCAGCGGGGAAGGGGAAAAACTGTTTTTT.

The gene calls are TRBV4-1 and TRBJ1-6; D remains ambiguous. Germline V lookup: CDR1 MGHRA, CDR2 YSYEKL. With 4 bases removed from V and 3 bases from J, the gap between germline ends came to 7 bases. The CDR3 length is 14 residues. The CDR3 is CASSPNLYNSPLHF. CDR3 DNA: TGCGCCAGCAGCCCGAACCTCTATAATTCACCCCTCCACTTT.

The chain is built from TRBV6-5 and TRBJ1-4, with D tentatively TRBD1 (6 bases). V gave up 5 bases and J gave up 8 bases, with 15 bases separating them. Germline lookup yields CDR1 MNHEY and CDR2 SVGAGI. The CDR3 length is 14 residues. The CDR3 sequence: CASSQLPGGEKLFF. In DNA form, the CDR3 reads TGTGCCAGCAGTCAACTTCCTGGGGGCGAAAAACTGTTTTTT.

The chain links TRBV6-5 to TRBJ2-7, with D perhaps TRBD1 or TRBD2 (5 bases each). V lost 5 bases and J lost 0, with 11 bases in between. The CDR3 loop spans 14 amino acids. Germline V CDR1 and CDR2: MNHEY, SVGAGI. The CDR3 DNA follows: TGTGCCAGCAGTCGGGACGGGATCTCCTACGAGCAGTACTTC. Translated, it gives CASSRDGISYEQYF.

The CDR3 sequence is CASSPGNYGYTF. As DNA, the CDR3 is TGTGCCAGCAGTCCAGGAAACTATGGCTACACCTTC. J is TRBJ1-2 and V is TRBV12-3 or TRBV12-4; D unclear. This CDR3 contains 12 residues. V was trimmed by 5 bases and J by 2 bases, leaving 6 bases between them.

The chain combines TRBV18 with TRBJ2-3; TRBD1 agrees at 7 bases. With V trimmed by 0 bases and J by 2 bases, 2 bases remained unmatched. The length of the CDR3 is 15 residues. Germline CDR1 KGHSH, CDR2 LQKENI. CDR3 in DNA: TGTGCCAGCTCACCACCGGGACAGTTCACAGATACGCAGTATTTT. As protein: CASSPPGQFTDTQYF.

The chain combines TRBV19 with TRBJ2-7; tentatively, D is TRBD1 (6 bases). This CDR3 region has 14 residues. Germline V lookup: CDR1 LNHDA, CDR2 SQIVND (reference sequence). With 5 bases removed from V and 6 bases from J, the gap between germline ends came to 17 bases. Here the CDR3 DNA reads TGTGCCAGTAGTGTTACAGGGACAAGTAGCGAGCAGTACTTC. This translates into CASSVTGTSSEQYF.

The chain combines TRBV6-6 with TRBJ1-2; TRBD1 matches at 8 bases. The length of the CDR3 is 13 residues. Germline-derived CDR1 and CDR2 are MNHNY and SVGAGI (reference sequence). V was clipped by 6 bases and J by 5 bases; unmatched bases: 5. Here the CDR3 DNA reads TGTGCCAGCAGCCTGACAGGGGTTTATGGCTACACCTTC. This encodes CASSLTGVYGYTF.